The next 9 T cell receptor beta chains were all read from a single sample in a study of T cell changes during pregnancy in multiple sclerosis. Repertoires were generated with immunoSEQ multiplex PCR, while TCRdb's copy carries only in-frame clones and drops some. In the table there are 15,000 to 20,000 clones, 80% to 90% of which are singletons. The sample here was CD8+ T cells from peripheral blood mononuclear cells, taken in the third trimester of pregnancy. The origin of the receptors is a female donor in good health, enrolled as a control in a pregnancy study.

The chain is built from TRBV7-8 and TRBJ2-7, with D possibly being TRBD2 (5 bases). The V gene lost 4 bases and the J gene lost 5 bases, with 15 bases spanning the gap. Germline V gene lookup returns CDR1 SGHVS and CDR2 FQNEAQ. The CDR3 is 14 amino acids. CDR3 sequence: CASSSTAFGDEQYF. The CDR3 nucleotides read TGTGCCAGCAGCTCCACAGCGTTCGGGGACGAGCAGTACTTC.

The gene calls are TRBV18 and TRBJ1-5, with D maybe TRBD1 (6 bases). This CDR3 region has 16 residues. V was clipped by 2 bases and J by 0 bases, with 11 bases between them. CDR1 and CDR2 from the germline V gene are KGHSH and LQKENI. CDR3 in DNA: TGTGCCAGCTCACCAGGGGGGGGCAATAGCAATCAGCCCCAGCATTTT. Its translation: CASSPGGGNSNQPQHF.

The chain couples TRBV5-1 to TRBJ2-5, with 15 bases identical to TRBD2. V lost 3 bases, J lost 2 bases, and 8 bases stayed unmatched. The CDR3 covers 18 residues. Germline V gene lookup returns CDR1 SGHRS and CDR2 YFSETQ. CDR3 amino acids: CASSSGLAGGRVQETQYF. CDR3 DNA: TGCGCCAGCAGCTCCGGACTAGCGGGGGGGAGGGTTCAAGAGACCCAGTACTTC.

This clone has a single count. V usage is TRBV7-9 and J usage is TRBJ2-4; TRBD1 aligns across 8 bases. This CDR3 has 11 amino acids. The junction had 8 bases not matched to a gene; V was cut back by 7 bases and J by 15 bases. Germline V gives CDR1 SEHNR, CDR2 FQNEAQ (reference sequence). DNA for the CDR3: TGTGCCAGCACCCTTGGACAGGGCCTGTACTTC. The encoded protein is CASTLGQGLYF.

The chain combines TRBV4-1 with TRBJ1-1; the D gene is possibly TRBD1 (5 bases). Germline V lookup: CDR1 MGHRA, CDR2 YSYEKL. V lost 1 base, J lost 2 bases, and 11 bases lay in between. This CDR3 has 15 residues. Here the CDR3 DNA reads TGCGCCAGCAGCCAAGGGGGCAGGCTAAACACTGAAGCTTTCTTT. Encoded protein: CASSQGGRLNTEAFF.

The chain uses TRBV30 and TRBJ2-1, with TRBD1 as a possible D gene (6 bases). Per the germline V gene, CDR1 is GTSNPN and CDR2 is SVGIG (reference sequence). The V and J ends lost 1 base and 1 base respectively, with 8 bases between them. The CDR3 has 14 amino acids. The CDR3 region has the DNA TGTGCCTGGAGTGAGGGGGTGTCCTACAATGAGCAGTTCTTC. It codes for CAWSEGVSYNEQFF.

The chain couples TRBV19 to TRBJ1-2, with D hard to call. V lost 7 bases, J lost 7 bases, and 19 bases lay in between. CDR3 size: 14 residues. Germline V lookup: CDR1 LNHDA, CDR2 SQIVND (reference sequence). The CDR3 here is CASNPRRTEVGYTF. The CDR3 DNA is TGTGCCAGTAATCCAAGAAGGACTGAGGTTGGCTACACCTTC.

V and J are TRBV5-1 and TRBJ1-4, with 10 bases aligning to TRBD1. The trim removed 4 bases at V and 0 bases at J, leaving 9 bases unmatched. Per the germline V gene, CDR1 is SGHRS and CDR2 is YFSETQ. The CDR3 is 18 amino acids. The CDR3 nucleotides are TGCGCCAGCAGCACCTACGGACAGGGGGTATCAACTAATGAAAAACTGTTTTTT. Its translation is CASSTYGQGVSTNEKLFF.

CDR3 in DNA: TGTGCCAGCAGTTTTGGGCCGCCGGGGGGGAATGCCTATGGCTACACCTTC. This translates into CASSFGPPGGNAYGYTF. The J gene is TRBJ1-2, the V gene TRBV27, with a weak D call TRBD1 (5 bases). V was clipped by 3 bases and J by 4 bases, with 21 bases between them. Germline CDR1 MNHEY, CDR2 SMNVEV (reference sequence). CDR3 length: 17 residues.